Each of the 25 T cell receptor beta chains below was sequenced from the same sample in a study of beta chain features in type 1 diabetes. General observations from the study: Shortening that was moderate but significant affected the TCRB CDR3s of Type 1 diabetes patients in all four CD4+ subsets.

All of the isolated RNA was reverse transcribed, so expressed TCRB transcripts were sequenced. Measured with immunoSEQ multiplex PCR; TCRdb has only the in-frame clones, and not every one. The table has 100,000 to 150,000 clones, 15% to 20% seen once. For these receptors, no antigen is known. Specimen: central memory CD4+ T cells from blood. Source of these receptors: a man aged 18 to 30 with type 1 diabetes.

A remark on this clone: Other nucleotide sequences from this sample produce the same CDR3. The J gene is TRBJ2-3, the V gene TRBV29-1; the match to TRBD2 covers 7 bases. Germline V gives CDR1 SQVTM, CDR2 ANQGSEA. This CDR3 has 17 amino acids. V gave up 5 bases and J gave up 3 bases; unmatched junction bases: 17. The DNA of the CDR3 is TGCAGCGTTCGCCTTGGGGGTGGCGGGAGTGCAACAGATACGCAGTATTTT. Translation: CSVRLGGGGSATDTQYF.

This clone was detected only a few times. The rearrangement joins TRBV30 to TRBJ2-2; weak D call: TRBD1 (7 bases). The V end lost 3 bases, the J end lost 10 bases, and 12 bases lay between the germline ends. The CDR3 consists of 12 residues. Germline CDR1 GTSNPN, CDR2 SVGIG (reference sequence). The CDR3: CAWRYRGLELFF. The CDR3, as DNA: TGTGCCTGGAGATACAGGGGACTGGAGCTGTTTTTT.

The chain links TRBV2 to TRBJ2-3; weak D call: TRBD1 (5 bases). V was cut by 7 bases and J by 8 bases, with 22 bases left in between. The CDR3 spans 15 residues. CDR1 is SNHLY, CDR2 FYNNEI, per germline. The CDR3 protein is CASTRTPQDMVTQYF. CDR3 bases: TGTGCCAGCACCCGAACCCCTCAGGACATGGTTACGCAGTATTTT.

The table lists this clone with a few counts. CDR3 nucleotide sequence: TGTGCCAGCAGCCACGGACGGAATGAAAAACTGTTTTTT. Translation: CASSHGRNEKLFF. V and J are TRBV14 and TRBJ1-4, with D hard to call. The CDR3 spans 13 residues. CDR1 SGHDN and CDR2 FVKESK come from the germline V gene. V gave up 3 bases and J gave up 5 bases, with 7 bases separating them.

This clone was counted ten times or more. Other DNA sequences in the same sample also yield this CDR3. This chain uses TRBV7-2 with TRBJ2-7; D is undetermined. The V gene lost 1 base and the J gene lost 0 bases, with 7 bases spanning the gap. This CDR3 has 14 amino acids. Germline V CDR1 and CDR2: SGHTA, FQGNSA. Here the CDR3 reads CASSLGGGSYEQYF. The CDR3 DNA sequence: TGTGCCAGCAGCTTAGGGGGTGGCTCCTACGAGCAGTACTTC.

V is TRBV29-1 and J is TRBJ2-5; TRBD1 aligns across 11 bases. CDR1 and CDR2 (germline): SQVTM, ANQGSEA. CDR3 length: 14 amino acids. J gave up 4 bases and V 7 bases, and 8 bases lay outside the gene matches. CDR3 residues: CSARGGTGGETQYF. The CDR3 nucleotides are TGCAGCGCTAGGGGAGGGACAGGGGGAGAGACCCAGTACTTC.

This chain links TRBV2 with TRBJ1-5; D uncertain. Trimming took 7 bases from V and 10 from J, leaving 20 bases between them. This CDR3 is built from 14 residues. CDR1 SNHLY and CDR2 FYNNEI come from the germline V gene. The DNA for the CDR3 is TGTGCCAGCATTACGGGCCATAGAATTGCACCCCAGCATTTT. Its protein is CASITGHRIAPQHF. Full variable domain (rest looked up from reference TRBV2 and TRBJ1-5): EPEVTQTPSHQVTQMGQEVILRCVPISNHLYFYWYRQILGQKVEFLVSFYNNEISEKSEIFDDQFSVERPDGSNFTLKIRSTKLEDSAMYFCASITGHRIAPQHFGDGTRLSIL.

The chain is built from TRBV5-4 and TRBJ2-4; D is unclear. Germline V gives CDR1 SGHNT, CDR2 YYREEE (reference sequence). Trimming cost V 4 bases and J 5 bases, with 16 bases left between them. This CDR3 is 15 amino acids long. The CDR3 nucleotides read TGTGCCAGCAGCCCTGGACGCCCGGCGGAAAACATTCAGTACTTC. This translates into CASSPGRPAENIQYF. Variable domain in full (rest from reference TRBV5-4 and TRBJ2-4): ETGVTQSPTHLIKTRGQQVTLRCSSQSGHNTVSWYQQALGQGPQFIFQYYREEENGRGNFPPRFSGLQFPNYSSELNVNALELDDSALYLCASSPGRPAENIQYFGAGTRLSVL.

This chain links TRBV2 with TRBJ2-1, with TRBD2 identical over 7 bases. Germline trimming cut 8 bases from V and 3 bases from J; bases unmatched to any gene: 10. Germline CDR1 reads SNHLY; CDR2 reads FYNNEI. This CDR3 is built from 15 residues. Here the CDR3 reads CASGTAGVNYNEQFF. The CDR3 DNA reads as TGTGCCAGCGGGACCGCGGGGGTAAACTACAATGAGCAGTTCTTC.

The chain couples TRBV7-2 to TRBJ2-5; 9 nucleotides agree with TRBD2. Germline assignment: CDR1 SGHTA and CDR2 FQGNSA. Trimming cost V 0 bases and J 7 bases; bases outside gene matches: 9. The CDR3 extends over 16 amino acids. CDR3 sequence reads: CASSLAPWRGGVTQYF. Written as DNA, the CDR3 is TGTGCCAGCAGCTTAGCGCCGTGGCGGGGGGGAGTGACCCAGTACTTC.

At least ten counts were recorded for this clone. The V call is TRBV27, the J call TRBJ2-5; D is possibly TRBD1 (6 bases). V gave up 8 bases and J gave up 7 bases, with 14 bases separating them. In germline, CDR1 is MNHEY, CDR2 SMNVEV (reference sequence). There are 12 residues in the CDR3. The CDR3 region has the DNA TGTGCCAGCTCGAGCATAGGGGGGACCCAGTACTTC. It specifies CASSSIGGTQYF.

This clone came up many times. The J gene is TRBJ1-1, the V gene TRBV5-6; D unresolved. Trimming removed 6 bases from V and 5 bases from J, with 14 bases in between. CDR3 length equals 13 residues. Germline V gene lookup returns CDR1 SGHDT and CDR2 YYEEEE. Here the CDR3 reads CASNLLFGTEAFF. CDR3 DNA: TGTGCCAGCAACCTGCTTTTCGGTACTGAAGCTTTCTTT.

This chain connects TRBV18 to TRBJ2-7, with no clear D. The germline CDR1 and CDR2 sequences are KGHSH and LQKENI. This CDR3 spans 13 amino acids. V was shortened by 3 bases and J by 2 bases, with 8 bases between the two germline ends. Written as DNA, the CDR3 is TGTGCCAGCTCACCGGGCAGTCCCTACGAGCAGTACTTC. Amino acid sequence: CASSPGSPYEQYF.

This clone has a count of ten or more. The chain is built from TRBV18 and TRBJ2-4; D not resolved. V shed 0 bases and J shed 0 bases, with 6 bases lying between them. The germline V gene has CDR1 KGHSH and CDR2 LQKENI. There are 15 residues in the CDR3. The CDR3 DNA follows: TGTGCCAGCTCACCACCGAGTGTAGCCAAAAACATTCAGTACTTC. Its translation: CASSPPSVAKNIQYF. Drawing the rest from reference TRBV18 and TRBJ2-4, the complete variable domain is NAGVMQNPRHLVRRRGQEARLRCSPMKGHSHVYWYRQLPEEGLKFMVYLQKENIIDESGMPKERFSAEFPKEGPSILRIQQVVRGDSAAYFCASSPPSVAKNIQYFGAGTRLSVL.

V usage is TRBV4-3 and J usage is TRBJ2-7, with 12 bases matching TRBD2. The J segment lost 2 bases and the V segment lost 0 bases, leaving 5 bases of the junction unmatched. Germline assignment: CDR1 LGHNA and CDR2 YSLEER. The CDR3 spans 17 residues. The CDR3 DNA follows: TGCGCCAGCAGCCAAGACCCGCTAGCGGGGGGGCCCTACGAGCAGTACTTC. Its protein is CASSQDPLAGGPYEQYF.

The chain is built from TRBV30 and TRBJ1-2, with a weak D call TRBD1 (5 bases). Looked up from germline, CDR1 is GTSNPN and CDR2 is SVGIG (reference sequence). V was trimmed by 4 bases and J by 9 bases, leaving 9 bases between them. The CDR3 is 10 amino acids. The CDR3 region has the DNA TGTGCCTGGAACGGGGGGAGCTACACCTTC. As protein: CAWNGGSYTF.

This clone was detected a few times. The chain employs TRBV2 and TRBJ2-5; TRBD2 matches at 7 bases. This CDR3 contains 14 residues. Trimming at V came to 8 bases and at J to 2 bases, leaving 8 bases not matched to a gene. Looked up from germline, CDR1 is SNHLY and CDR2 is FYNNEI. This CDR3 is CASRLVREQETQYF. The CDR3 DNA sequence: TGTGCCAGCCGTCTAGTGCGGGAGCAAGAGACCCAGTACTTC.

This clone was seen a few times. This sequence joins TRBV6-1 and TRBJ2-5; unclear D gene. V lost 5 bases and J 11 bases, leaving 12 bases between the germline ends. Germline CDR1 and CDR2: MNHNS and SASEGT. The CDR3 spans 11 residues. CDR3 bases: TGTGCCAGCAGTTTCTTAAGGTTGCAGTACTTC. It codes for CASSFLRLQYF.

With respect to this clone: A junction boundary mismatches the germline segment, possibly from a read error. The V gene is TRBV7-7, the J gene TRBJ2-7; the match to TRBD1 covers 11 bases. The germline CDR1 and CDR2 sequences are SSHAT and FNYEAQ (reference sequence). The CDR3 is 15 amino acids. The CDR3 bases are TGTGCTAGCAGCATAGGACAGGGGGCGAACTACGAGCAGTACTTC. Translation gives CASSIGQGANYEQYF.

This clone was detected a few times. In DNA, the CDR3 is TGTGCCAGCTCACCACCGGCGGGAGACTCTGGAAACACCATATATTTT. Protein product: CASSPPAGDSGNTIYF. V and J are TRBV18 and TRBJ1-3; D remains ambiguous. Germline loops: CDR1 KGHSH, CDR2 LQKENI. The CDR3 length is 16 residues. Trimming left V 0 bases short and J 0 bases short, with 9 bases between.

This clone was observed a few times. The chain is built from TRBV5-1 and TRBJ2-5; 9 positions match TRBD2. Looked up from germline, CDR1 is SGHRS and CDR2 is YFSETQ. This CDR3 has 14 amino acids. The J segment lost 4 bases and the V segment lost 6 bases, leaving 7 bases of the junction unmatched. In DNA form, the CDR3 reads TGCGCCAGCACCTTAGCGGGAGTAAGAGAGACCCAGTACTTC. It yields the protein CASTLAGVRETQYF.

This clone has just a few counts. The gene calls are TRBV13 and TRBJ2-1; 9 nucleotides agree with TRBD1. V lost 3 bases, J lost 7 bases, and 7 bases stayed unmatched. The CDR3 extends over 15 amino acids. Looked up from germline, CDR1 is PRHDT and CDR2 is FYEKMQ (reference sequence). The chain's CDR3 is CASSFTGGRRNEQFF. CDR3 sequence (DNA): TGTGCCAGCAGCTTCACAGGGGGCAGGAGGAATGAGCAGTTCTTC.

The CDR3 DNA follows: TGTGCCAGCTCACCACCTGCCAGGGGTAACCACTTT. This translates into CASSPPARGNHF. The chain uses TRBV18 and TRBJ1-6, with D possibly being TRBD1 (6 bases). Germline V gene sequence: CDR1 KGHSH, CDR2 LQKENI. The CDR3 is 12 amino acids. Trimming took 0 bases from V and 18 from J, leaving 12 bases between them.

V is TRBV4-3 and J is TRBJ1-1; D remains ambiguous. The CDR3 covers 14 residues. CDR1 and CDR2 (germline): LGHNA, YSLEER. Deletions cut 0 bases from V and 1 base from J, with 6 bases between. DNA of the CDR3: TGCGCCAGCAGCCAAGATCCAGGGAACACTGAAGCTTTCTTT. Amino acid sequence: CASSQDPGNTEAFF.

The CDR3 sequence is CASSPSEGYEQYF. DNA of the CDR3: TGTGCCAGCAGCCCAAGTGAGGGCTACGAGCAGTACTTC. V and J are TRBV7-2 and TRBJ2-7; D is perhaps TRBD2 (5 bases). Between the trimmed V and J ends, which lost 5 bases and 3 bases, there was a span of 11 bases. The CDR3 loop spans 13 amino acids. The germline V gene has CDR1 SGHTA and CDR2 FQGNSA.